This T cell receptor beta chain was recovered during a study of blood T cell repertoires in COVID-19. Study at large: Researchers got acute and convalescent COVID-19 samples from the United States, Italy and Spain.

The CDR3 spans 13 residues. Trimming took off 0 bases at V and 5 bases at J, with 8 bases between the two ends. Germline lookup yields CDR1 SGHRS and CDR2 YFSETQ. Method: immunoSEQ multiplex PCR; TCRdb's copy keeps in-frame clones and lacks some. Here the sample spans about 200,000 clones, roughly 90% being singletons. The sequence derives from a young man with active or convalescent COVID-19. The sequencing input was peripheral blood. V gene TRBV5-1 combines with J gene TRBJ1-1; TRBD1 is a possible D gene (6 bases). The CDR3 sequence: CASSLGQATEAFF. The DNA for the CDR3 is TGCGCCAGCAGCTTGGGACAGGCTACTGAAGCTTTCTTT.